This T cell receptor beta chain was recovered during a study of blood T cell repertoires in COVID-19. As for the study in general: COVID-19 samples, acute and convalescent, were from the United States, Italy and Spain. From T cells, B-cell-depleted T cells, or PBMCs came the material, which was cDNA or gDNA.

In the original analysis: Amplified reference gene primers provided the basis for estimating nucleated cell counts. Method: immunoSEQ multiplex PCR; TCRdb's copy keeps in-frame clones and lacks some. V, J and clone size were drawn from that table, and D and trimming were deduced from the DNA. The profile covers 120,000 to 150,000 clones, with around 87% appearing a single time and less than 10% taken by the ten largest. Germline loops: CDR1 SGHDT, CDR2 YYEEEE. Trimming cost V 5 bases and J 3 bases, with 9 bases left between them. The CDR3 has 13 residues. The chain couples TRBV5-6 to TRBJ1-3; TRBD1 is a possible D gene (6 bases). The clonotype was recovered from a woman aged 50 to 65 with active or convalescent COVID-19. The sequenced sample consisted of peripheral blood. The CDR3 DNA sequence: TGTGCCAGCAGGAAGGACAGTGGAAACACCATATATTTT. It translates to CASRKDSGNTIYF.